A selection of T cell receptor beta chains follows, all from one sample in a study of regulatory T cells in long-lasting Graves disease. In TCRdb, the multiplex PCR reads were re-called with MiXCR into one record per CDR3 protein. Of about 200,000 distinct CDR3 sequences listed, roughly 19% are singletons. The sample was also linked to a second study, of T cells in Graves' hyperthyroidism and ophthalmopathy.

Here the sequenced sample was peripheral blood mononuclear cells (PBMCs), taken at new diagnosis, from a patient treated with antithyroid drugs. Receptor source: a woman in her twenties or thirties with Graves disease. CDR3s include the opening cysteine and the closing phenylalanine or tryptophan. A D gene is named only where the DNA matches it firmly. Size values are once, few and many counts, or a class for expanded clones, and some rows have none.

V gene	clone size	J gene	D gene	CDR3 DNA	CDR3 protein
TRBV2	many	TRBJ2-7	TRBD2	TGTGCCAGCAACCCCCCGGGACTAGCGACCAGCTCCTACGAGCAGTACTTC	CASNPPGLATSSYEQYF
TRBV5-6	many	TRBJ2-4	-	TGTGCCAGCAGCTACCAAAACAGCAGAAACATTCAGTACTTC	CASSYQNSRNIQYF
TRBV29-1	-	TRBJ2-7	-	TGCAGCGTTGAAATGTCAGGAGGAACCTACGAGCAGTACTTC	CSVEMSGGTYEQYF
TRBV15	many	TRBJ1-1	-	TGTGCCACCAGAGAGAGGGGAGACACTGAAGCTTTCTTT	CATRERGDTEAFF
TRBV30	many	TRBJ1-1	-	TGTGCCTGGAGTATCTCCGGGAACACTGAAGCTTTCTTT	CAWSISGNTEAFF
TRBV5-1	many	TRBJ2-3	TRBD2	TGCGCCAGCAGCCCAGGACTAGCGGGAGTCACAGATACGCAGTATTTT	CASSPGLAGVTDTQYF
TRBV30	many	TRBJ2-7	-	TGTGCCTGGAGTGTAAAGGGCCTCTCCTACGAGCAGTACTTC	CAWSVKGLSYEQYF
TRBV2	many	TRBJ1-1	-	TGTGCCAGCAGGGTCGGACTGAACACTGAAGCTTTCTTT	CASRVGLNTEAFF
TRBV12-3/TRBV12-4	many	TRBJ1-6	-	TGTGCCAGCAGGGGGGGGTCTCTGCGGCACTATAATTCACCCCTCCACTTT	CASRGGSLRHYNSPLHF
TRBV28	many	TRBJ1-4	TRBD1	TGTGCCAGCAGTTTTCCCGGACAGGCTAATCTGTTTTTT	CASSFPGQANLFF
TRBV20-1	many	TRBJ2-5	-	TGCAGTGTTTGGACAATGGGGGAGACCCAGTACTTC	CSVWTMGETQYF
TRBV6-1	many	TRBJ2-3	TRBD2	TGTGCCAGCAGTGCGACTGGGACTAGCGGGAGCACAGATACGCAGTATTTT	CASSATGTSGSTDTQYF
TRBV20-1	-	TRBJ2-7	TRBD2	TGCAGTGCTAGTTTATATAAGCGGGGCTACGAGCAGTACTTC	CSASLYKRGYEQYF
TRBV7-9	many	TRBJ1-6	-	TGTGCCAGCAGCTCGAAACGGAGCTCCTATAATTCACCCCTCCACTTT	CASSSKRSSYNSPLHF
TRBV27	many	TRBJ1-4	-	TGTGCCAGCAGTTTATTGTCAGGGGCTAGAGAAAAACTGTTTTTT	CASSLLSGAREKLFF
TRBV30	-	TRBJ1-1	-	TGTGCCTGGAGTGGTGTTCTAGGCGAAGCTTTCTTT	CAWSGVLGEAFF